This T cell receptor (beta chain) was profiled in a study of T-cell reconstitution after alpha-beta-depleted transplantation in children. Study-wide points: Where alpha-beta T cells came from about two months after transplant was reportedly several hundred expanded graft clones. TCRbeta diversity was high at day 60 in some patients (a result of surviving recipient T cells and thymic progenitors). By one year post-transplant, T-cell counts and diversity largely arose from T cells that were newly produced.

Many counts were recorded for this clonotype. The antigen remains unidentified. The authors prepared the TCRbeta library with unique molecular identifiers. One entry per CDR3 protein results from TCRdb running MiXCR on the PCR reads. This table has 280,000 or so distinct CDR3 sequences, about 9.9% appearing once. Trimming removed 1 base at V and 0 bases at J, with 9 bases between. This CDR3 spans 15 amino acids. Germline assignment: CDR1 DFQATT and CDR2 SNEGSKA (reference sequence). The receptor was isolated from a male patient between 2 and 10 years old who had a stem cell transplant for chronic granulomatous disease, so the T cells may come from the graft donor. This chain uses TRBV20-1 with TRBJ2-2; D ambiguous. Here the sequenced sample was peripheral blood, taken 180 days after TCRalphabeta/CD19-depleted stem cell transplant. The CDR3 spells CSARVRLANTGELFF. The CDR3 region has the DNA TGCAGTGCTAGAGTCCGACTTGCGAACACCGGGGAGCTGTTTTTT.